The next 29 T cell receptor beta chains were all read from a single sample in a study of blood T cell repertoires in COVID-19. Method: immunoSEQ multiplex PCR; TCRdb's copy keeps in-frame clones and lacks some. This table holds approximately 200,000 clones, around 80% found once. Source material: peripheral blood. These receptors came from a woman aged 80 or older with acute or convalescent COVID-19.

The V gene is TRBV19, the J gene TRBJ2-5, with D perhaps matching TRBD2 (6 bases). The CDR3 is 14 residues long. The V gene lost 4 bases and the J gene lost 2 bases, with 11 bases spanning the gap. CDR1 is LNHDA and CDR2 is SQIVND in the germline V gene (reference sequence). The DNA of the CDR3 is TGTGCCAGTAGTAGCGGAGGGCGGCAAGAGACCCAGTACTTC. Translating gives CASSSGGRQETQYF.

The rearrangement joins TRBV5-6 to TRBJ2-5, with TRBD2 identical over 8 bases. Trimming took 0 bases from V and 1 from J; bases not matched to a gene: 5. The V gene's germline CDR1 is SGHDT and CDR2 YYEEEE. The CDR3 has 16 residues. The chain's CDR3 is CASSLVPSGSQETQYF. The CDR3 DNA follows: TGTGCCAGCAGCTTGGTGCCTAGCGGGTCCCAAGAGACCCAGTACTTC.

The chain has TRBV4-2 and TRBJ2-7; 7 positions match TRBD1. The junction had 12 bases not matched to a gene; V was cut back by 4 bases and J by 6 bases. The CDR3 sequence is 15 residues long. Germline assignment: CDR1 LGHNA and CDR2 YNFKEQ. The CDR3 sequence is CASSPMGETGFEQYF. As DNA, the CDR3 is TGTGCCAGCAGCCCCATGGGGGAGACAGGGTTCGAGCAGTACTTC.

The CDR3 coding sequence is TGCGCCAGCAGCCAAGACCCCTCCGGAGCCGGCACAGATACGCAGTATTTT. This gives the protein CASSQDPSGAGTDTQYF. The chain has TRBV4-3 and TRBJ2-3, with D unclear. Germline CDR1 LGHNA, CDR2 YSLEER. V was clipped by 0 bases and J by 1 base, with 14 bases between them. The CDR3 is 17 amino acids.

The V gene is TRBV28, the J gene TRBJ1-2; the match to TRBD1 covers 11 bases. Trimming cost V 2 bases and J 4 bases; bases outside gene matches: 9. CDR3 length equals 17 residues. Per germline, CDR1 MDHEN and CDR2 SYDVKM. The CDR3 loop reads CASSLGTGGNGGYGYTF. The DNA of the CDR3 is TGTGCCAGCAGTTTAGGGACAGGGGGGAATGGTGGCTATGGCTACACCTTC.

The chain couples TRBV6-5 to TRBJ2-5; 7 nucleotides align to TRBD2. This CDR3 comprises 15 residues. Germline CDR1 MNHEY, CDR2 SVGAGI. V was pared by 0 bases and J by 1 base, with 2 bases of the junction left unmatched. DNA for the CDR3: TGTGCCAGCAGTTACTCTGGGAGGGGCCAAGAGACCCAGTACTTC. Its translation is CASSYSGRGQETQYF.

The chain carries TRBV3-1 (or the pseudogene TRBV3-2) and TRBJ2-5; no definite D call. This CDR3 region has 14 residues. The germline gives CDR1 LGHDT, CDR2 YNNKEL (reference sequence). V shed 1 base and J shed 4 bases, with 10 bases lying between them. CDR3 DNA sequence: TGTGCCAGCAGCCAAGGCGAGGTGTCAGAGACCCAGTACTTC. Its protein is CASSQGEVSETQYF.

V usage is TRBV7-2 and J usage is TRBJ1-1, with D tentatively TRBD1 (5 bases). Germline-derived CDR1 and CDR2 are SGHTA and FQGNSA. V shed 4 bases and J shed 1 base, with 19 bases lying between them. This CDR3 has 17 residues. CDR3: CASSSTPPGSWNTEAFF. In DNA form, the CDR3 reads TGTGCCAGCAGCTCTACACCTCCAGGGTCCTGGAACACTGAAGCTTTCTTT.

The chain employs TRBV6-6 and TRBJ2-2, with 8 bases fitting TRBD1. Germline CDR1 reads MNHNY; CDR2 reads SVGAGI (reference sequence). Trimming at V came to 5 bases and at J to 6 bases, leaving 5 bases not matched to a gene. This CDR3 has 14 amino acids. The CDR3 is CASSGQGASGELFF. Written as DNA, the CDR3 is TGTGCCAGCAGTGGCCAGGGGGCCTCCGGGGAGCTGTTTTTT.

In regard to this clone: The junction departs from the called germline gene at one end, perhaps through a read error. The J gene is TRBJ2-2, the V gene TRBV7-7; TRBD2 agrees at 8 bases. This CDR3 has 17 amino acids. Germline CDR1 and CDR2: SSHAT and FNYEAQ (reference sequence). The CDR3: CASSLHSGTSGTGELFF. CDR3 nucleotides: TGTGCTAGCAGCTTACATAGCGGGACCTCGGGCACCGGGGAGCTGTTTTTT.

This rearrangement joins TRBV30 to TRBJ1-5; D possibly corresponds to TRBD1 (5 bases). Germline CDR1 GTSNPN, CDR2 SVGIG (reference sequence). This CDR3 is built from 14 residues. Trimming left V 0 bases short and J 11 bases short, with 17 bases between. CDR3 bases: TGTGCCTGGAGTGTAGGGCCCCTCGGAGGGGCCCAGCATTTT. It specifies CAWSVGPLGGAQHF.

This clone has only one observation. V and J are TRBV10-1 and TRBJ2-5; 13 bases are shared with TRBD2. CDR3 length equals 16 residues. Unmatched junction bases numbered 7, after V lost 5 bases and J lost 4 bases. CDR1 and CDR2 (germline): WNHNN, SYGVQD (reference sequence). The CDR3 bases are TGCGCCAGCAGTTTCGGACTAGCGGGAGTGGGAGAGACCCAGTACTTC. Its protein is CASSFGLAGVGETQYF.

The genes are TRBV11-1 and TRBJ2-7; TRBD1 is a possible D gene (6 bases). The germline V gene has CDR1 SGHAT and CDR2 FQDESV (reference sequence). The germline V and J ends were trimmed by 5 bases and 3 bases, with 11 bases remaining between them. CDR3 length: 13 residues. CDR3 loop: CASSPDRRYEQYF. The CDR3 nucleotides read TGTGCCAGCAGCCCGGACAGACGCTACGAGCAGTACTTC.

This clone appeared a few times. CDR3 residues: CASSQSPWDREGTDTQYF. The CDR3 region has the DNA TGCGCCAGCAGTCAATCGCCCTGGGACAGGGAGGGGACAGATACGCAGTATTTT. This chain connects TRBV23-1 to TRBJ2-3, with 9 nucleotides matching TRBD1. TRBV23-1 is treated as an ORF (open reading frame) with a function not yet certain. The trim removed 0 bases at V and 3 bases at J, leaving 10 bases unmatched. The CDR3 totals 18 residues.

The chain joins TRBV3-1 (or the pseudogene TRBV3-2) to TRBJ2-5; D is possibly TRBD2 (6 bases). In germline, CDR1 is LGHDT, CDR2 YNNKEL (reference sequence). The CDR3 runs 15 residues. V was cut by 4 bases and J by 1 base, with 13 bases left in between. DNA for the CDR3: TGTGCCAGCAGCCCGGACTACCAAGTCCAAGAGACCCAGTACTTC. Amino acid sequence: CASSPDYQVQETQYF.

The V call is TRBV10-2, the J call TRBJ1-1, with D unresolved. Deletions cut 3 bases from V and 1 base from J, with 12 bases between. This CDR3 has 15 residues. Germline assignment: CDR1 WSHSY and CDR2 SAAADI. CDR3 nucleotides: TGCGCCAGCAGTGAATATAGTACAGAGAACACTGAAGCTTTCTTT. Its protein product is CASSEYSTENTEAFF.

The V call is TRBV2, the J call TRBJ1-1; no clear D gene. CDR3 length: 15 amino acids. Germline CDR1 is SNHLY and CDR2 is FYNNEI. Trimming shortened V by 1 base and J by 3 bases, and 12 bases separated the two germline ends. CDR3 in amino acids: CASSEVWVGDTEAFF. In DNA, the CDR3 is TGTGCCAGCAGTGAAGTCTGGGTCGGGGACACTGAAGCTTTCTTT. The entire variable domain, with the rest obtained from reference TRBV2 and TRBJ1-1, is as follows: EPEVTQTPSHQVTQMGQEVILRCVPISNHLYFYWYRQILGQKVEFLVSFYNNEISEKSEIFDDQFSVERPDGSNFTLKIRSTKLEDSAMYFCASSEVWVGDTEAFFGQGTRLTVV.

In this sample, this clone turned up once. V gene TRBV11-3 combines with J gene TRBJ1-4, with D perhaps matching TRBD1 (6 bases). CDR1 SGHNT and CDR2 YENEEA come from the germline V gene. The CDR3 runs to 16 residues. Deletions cut 1 base from V and 5 bases from J, with 14 bases between. In DNA form, the CDR3 reads TGTGCCAGCAGCTTAGTCGCGACAGGCCTGAATGAAAAACTGTTTTTT. Encoded protein: CASSLVATGLNEKLFF.

The V call is TRBV5-1, the J call TRBJ2-1, with 11 bases that match TRBD2. After removal of 4 bases from V and 6 bases from J, the junction contained 6 bases not matched to a gene. Germline V gives CDR1 SGHRS, CDR2 YFSETQ. The length of the CDR3 is 15 residues. CDR3 sequence: CASSPGTSGVNEQFF. CDR3 sequence (DNA): TGCGCCAGCAGCCCCGGGACTAGCGGAGTCAATGAGCAGTTCTTC.

This clone appeared a few times. The V gene is TRBV5-5, the J gene TRBJ1-2; weak D call: TRBD1 (6 bases). The CDR3 has 12 amino acids. Germline V gene sequence: CDR1 SGHKS, CDR2 YYEKEE (reference sequence). V dropped 3 bases and J dropped 4 bases, with 7 bases sitting between them. In nucleotides, the CDR3 is TGTGCCAGCAGCTGGGACATCTATGGCTACACCTTC. Amino acid sequence: CASSWDIYGYTF. Complete variable domain (other parts from reference TRBV5-5 and TRBJ1-2): DAGVTQSPTHLIKTRGQQVTLRCSPISGHKSVSWYQQVLGQGPQFIFQYYEKEERGRGNFPDRFSARQFPNYSSELNVNALLLGDSALYLCASSWDIYGYTFGSGTRLTVV.

CDR3 coding DNA: TGTGCCAGCAGCCGGACTAGGTCAGACACAGATACGCAGTATTTT. It encodes CASSRTRSDTDTQYF. J is TRBJ2-3 and V is TRBV11-1; 7 bases align to TRBD2. Germline CDR1 SGHAT, CDR2 FQDESV (reference sequence). The CDR3 extends over 15 amino acids. V shed 5 bases, J shed 2 bases, and the junction held 7 bases outside the gene matches.

Here the CDR3 reads CASSERDFSGNTIYF. CDR3 nucleotide sequence: TGTGCCAGCAGTGAACGGGACTTCTCTGGAAACACCATATATTTT. V is TRBV6-1 and J is TRBJ1-3; weak D call: TRBD1 (5 bases). This CDR3 is built from 15 residues. CDR1 is MNHNS and CDR2 is SASEGT in the germline V gene. Trimming removed 2 bases from V and 0 bases from J, with 8 bases in between.

The chain combines TRBV29-1 with TRBJ1-4, with a possible D match to TRBD1 (6 bases). The germline CDR1 and CDR2 sequences are SQVTM and ANQGSEA. V was cut by 2 bases and J by 8 bases, with 12 bases left in between. The CDR3 totals 13 residues. CDR3 protein: CSVETGRGEKLFF. The CDR3, as DNA: TGCAGCGTTGAAACCGGGAGGGGGGAAAAACTGTTTTTT.

The V and J genes are TRBV6-2 or TRBV6-3 and TRBJ1-3; D call uncertain. Trimming cost V 4 bases and J 1 base, with 14 bases left between them. The CDR3 totals 16 residues. Germline V gene lookup returns CDR1 MNHEY and CDR2 SVGEGT. In DNA form, the CDR3 reads TGTGCCAGCAGTTTTCAATCCAGCGTATCTGGAAACACCATATATTTT. This translates into CASSFQSSVSGNTIYF.

The chain couples TRBV18 to TRBJ1-2; 7 nucleotides match TRBD1. V dropped 3 bases and J dropped 6; count of bases not matched to a gene: 13. The CDR3 is 16 residues long. CDR1 and CDR2 from the germline V gene are KGHSH and LQKENI. CDR3 nucleotides: TGTGCCAGCTCACCGGGCCCAGGGGGAGCAGGGCATGGCTACACCTTC. Encoded protein: CASSPGPGGAGHGYTF.

The rearrangement joins TRBV4-2 to TRBJ1-6, with 7 bases aligning to TRBD1. Trimming removed 4 bases from V and 6 bases from J; junction bases left unmatched: 3. Germline V lookup: CDR1 LGHNA, CDR2 YNFKEQ. The CDR3 is 14 amino acids. CDR3 sequence: CASSPRQGNSPLHF. CDR3 in DNA: TGTGCCAGCAGCCCCCGACAGGGTAATTCACCCCTCCACTTT.

The table lists this clone with a count of one. V is TRBV15 and J is TRBJ2-3; 8 nucleotides align to TRBD2. CDR1 and CDR2 (germline): LNHNV, YYDKDF (reference sequence). The trim removed 5 bases at V and 3 bases at J, leaving 10 bases unmatched. CDR3 size: 16 residues. The CDR3 is CATSSRLAWGTDTQYF. The DNA for the CDR3 is TGTGCCACCAGCTCCCGACTAGCGTGGGGTACAGATACGCAGTATTTT.

This clone was found a few times. The rearrangement uses TRBV11-1 and TRBJ2-3; 15 bases match TRBD2. The V segment lost 5 bases and the J segment 5 bases; nucleotides outside the gene matches: 5. The CDR3 runs 16 residues. Looked up from germline, CDR1 is SGHAT and CDR2 is FQDESV (reference sequence). CDR3 bases: TGTGCCAGCAGCGACGGACTAGCGGGGGGGGAAGATACGCAGTATTTT. Translation gives CASSDGLAGGEDTQYF.

The chain links TRBV6-6 to TRBJ1-3; tentative D call: TRBD1 (5 bases). V gave up 6 bases and J gave up 4 bases, with 10 bases separating them. The CDR3 loop spans 13 amino acids. Germline values: CDR1 MNHNY, CDR2 SVGAGI (reference sequence). CDR3 coding DNA: TGTGCCAGCAGCCCAAGACAGGGAAACACCATATATTTT. Translating it yields CASSPRQGNTIYF.